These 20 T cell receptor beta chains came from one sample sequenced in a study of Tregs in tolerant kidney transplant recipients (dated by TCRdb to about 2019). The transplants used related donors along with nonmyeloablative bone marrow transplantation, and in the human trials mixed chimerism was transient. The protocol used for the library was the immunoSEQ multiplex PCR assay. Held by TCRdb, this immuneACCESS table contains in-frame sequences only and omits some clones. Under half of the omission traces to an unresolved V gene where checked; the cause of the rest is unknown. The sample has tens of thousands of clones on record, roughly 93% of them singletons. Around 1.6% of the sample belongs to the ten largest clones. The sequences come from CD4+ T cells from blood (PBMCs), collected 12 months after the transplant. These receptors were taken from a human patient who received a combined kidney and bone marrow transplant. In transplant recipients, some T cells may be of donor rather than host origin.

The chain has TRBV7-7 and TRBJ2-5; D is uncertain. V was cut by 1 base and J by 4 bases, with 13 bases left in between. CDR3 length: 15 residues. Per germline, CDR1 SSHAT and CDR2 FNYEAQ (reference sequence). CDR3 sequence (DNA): TGTGCCAGCAGCTTAGGAATTGCGGTGAGAGAGACCCAGTACTTC. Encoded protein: CASSLGIAVRETQYF. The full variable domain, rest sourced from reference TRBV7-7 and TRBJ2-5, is GAGVSQSPRYKVTKRGQDVTLRCDPISSHATLYWYQQALGQGPEFLTYFNYEAQPDKSGLPSDRFSAERPEGSISTLTIQRTEQRDSAMYRCASSLGIAVRETQYFGPGTRLLVL.

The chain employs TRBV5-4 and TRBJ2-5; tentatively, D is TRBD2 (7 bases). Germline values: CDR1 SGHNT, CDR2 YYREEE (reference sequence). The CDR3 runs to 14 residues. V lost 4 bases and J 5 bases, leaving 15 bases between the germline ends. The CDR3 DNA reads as TGTGCCAGCAGCCTCAAGAGGGGGGGTGAGACCCAGTACTTC. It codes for CASSLKRGGETQYF.

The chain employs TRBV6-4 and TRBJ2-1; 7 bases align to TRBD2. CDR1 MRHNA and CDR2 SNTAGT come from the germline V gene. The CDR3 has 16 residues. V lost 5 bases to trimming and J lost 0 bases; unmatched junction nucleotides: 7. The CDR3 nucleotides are TGTGCCAGCAGTATGCTAGCGGACCCCTCCTACAATGAGCAGTTCTTC. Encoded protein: CASSMLADPSYNEQFF.

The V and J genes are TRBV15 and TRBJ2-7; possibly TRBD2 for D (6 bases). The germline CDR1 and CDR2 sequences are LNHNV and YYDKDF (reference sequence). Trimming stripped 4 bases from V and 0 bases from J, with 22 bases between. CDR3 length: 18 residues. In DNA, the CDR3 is TGTGCCACCAGCATCGGGTACTCAACGGGACTTTTCTCCTACGAGCAGTACTTC. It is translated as CATSIGYSTGLFSYEQYF.

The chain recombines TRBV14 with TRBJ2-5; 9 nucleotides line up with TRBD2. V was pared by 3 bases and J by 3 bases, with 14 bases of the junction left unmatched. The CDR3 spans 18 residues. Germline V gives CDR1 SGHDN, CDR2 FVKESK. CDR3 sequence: CASSHSPGASGDKETQYF. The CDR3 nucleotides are TGTGCCAGCAGCCATTCCCCGGGGGCTAGCGGGGACAAAGAGACCCAGTACTTC.

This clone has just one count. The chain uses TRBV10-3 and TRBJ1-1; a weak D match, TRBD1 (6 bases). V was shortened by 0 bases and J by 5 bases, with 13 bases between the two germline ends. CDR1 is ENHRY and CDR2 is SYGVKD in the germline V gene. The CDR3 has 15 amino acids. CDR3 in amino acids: CAISESGRGGTEAFF. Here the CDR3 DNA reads TGTGCCATCAGTGAGTCTGGCAGGGGCGGTACTGAAGCTTTCTTT.

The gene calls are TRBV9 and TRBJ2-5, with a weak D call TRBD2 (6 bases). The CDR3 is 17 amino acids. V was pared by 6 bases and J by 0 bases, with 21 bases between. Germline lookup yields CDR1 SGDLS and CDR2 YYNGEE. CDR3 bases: TGTGCCAGCAACTCCCCAAAATCGGGGGTTAACCAAGAGACCCAGTACTTC. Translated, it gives CASNSPKSGVNQETQYF.

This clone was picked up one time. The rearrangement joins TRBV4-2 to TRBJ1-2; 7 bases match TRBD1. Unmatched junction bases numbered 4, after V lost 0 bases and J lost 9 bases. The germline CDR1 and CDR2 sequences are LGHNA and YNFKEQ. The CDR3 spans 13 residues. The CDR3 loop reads CASSQERGLSYTF. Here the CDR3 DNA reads TGTGCCAGCAGCCAAGAGAGGGGGCTGAGCTACACCTTC.

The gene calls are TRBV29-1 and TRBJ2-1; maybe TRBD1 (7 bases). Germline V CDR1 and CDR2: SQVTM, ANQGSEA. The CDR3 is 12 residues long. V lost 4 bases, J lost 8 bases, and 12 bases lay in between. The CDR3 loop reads CSVVQGGDEQFF. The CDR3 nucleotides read TGCAGCGTTGTGCAGGGGGGCGATGAGCAGTTCTTC.

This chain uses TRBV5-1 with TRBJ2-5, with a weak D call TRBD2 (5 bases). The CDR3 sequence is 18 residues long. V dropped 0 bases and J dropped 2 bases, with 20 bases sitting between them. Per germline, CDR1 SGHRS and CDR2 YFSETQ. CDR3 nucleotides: TGCGCCAGCAGCTTGGGGTCGGTAGTAATCGACTATCAAGAGACCCAGTACTTC. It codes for CASSLGSVVIDYQETQYF.

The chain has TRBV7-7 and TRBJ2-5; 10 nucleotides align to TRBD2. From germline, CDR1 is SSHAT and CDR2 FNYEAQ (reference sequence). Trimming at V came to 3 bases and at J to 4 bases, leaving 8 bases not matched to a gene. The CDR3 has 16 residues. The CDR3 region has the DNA TGTGCCAGCAGCTTTCTAGCGGGGGTAGCGGTAGAGACCCAGTACTTC. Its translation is CASSFLAGVAVETQYF.

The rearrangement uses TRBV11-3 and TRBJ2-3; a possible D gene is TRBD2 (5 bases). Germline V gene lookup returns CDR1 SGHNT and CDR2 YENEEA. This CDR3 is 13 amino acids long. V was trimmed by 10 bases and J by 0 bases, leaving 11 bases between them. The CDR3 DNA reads TGTGCCATCCAACAGCGGAGCACAGATACGCAGTATTTT. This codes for CAIQQRSTDTQYF.

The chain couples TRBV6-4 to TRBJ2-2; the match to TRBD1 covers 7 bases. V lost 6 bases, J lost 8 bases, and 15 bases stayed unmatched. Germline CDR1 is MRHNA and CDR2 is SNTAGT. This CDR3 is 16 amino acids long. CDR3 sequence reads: CASSVVPRQGVGELFF. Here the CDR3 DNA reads TGTGCCAGCAGCGTCGTCCCCCGACAGGGAGTAGGGGAGCTGTTTTTT.

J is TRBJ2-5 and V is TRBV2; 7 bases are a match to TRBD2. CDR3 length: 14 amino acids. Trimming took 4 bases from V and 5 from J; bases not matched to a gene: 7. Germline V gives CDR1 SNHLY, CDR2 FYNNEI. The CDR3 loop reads CASSVEGTTETQYF. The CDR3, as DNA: TGTGCCAGCAGTGTTGAGGGGACTACCGAGACCCAGTACTTC.

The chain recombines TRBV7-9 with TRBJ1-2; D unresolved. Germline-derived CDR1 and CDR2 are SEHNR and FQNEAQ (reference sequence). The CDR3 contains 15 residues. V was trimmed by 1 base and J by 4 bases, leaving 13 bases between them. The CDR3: CASSLVESDRYGYTF. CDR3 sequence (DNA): TGTGCCAGCAGCTTAGTCGAGTCCGATCGCTATGGCTACACCTTC. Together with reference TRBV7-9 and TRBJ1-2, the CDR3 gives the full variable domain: DTGVSQNPRHKITKRGQNVTFRCDPISEHNRLYWYRQTLGQGPEFLTYFQNEAQLEKSRLLSDRFSAERPKGSFSTLEIQRTEQGDSAMYLCASSLVESDRYGYTFGSGTRLTVV.

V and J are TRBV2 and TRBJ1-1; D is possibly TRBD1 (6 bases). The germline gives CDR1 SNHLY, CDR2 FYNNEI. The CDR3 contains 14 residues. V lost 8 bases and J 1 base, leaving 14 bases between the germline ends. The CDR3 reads CASSTQGQNTEAFF. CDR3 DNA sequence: TGTGCCAGCTCAACCCAGGGACAGAACACTGAAGCTTTCTTT.

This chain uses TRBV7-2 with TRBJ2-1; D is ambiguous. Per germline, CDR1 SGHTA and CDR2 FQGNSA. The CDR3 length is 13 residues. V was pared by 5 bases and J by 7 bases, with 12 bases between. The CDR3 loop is CASSPRLPNEQFF. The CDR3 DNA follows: TGTGCCAGCAGCCCTCGACTCCCGAATGAGCAGTTCTTC.

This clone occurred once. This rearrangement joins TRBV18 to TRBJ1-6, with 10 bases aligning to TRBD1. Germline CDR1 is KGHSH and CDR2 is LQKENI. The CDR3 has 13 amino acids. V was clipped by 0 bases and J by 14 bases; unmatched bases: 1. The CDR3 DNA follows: TGTGCCAGCTCACCACCGGACAGGGGGTCCCTCCACTTT. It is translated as CASSPPDRGSLHF.

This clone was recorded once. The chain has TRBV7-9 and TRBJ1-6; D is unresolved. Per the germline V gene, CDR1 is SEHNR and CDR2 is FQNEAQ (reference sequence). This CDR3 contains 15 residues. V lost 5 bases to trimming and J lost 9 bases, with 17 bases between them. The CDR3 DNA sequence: TGTGCCAGCAGCCCCCGCGGCAGCGCCAGTTCACCCCTCCACTTT. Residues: CASSPRGSASSPLHF.

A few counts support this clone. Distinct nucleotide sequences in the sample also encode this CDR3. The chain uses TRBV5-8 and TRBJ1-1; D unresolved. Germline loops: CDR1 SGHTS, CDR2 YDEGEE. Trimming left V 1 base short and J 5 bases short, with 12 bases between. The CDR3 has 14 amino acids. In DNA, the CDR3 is TGTGCCAGCAGCTTGCGCGGGTTGGGAACTGAAGCTTTCTTT. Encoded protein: CASSLRGLGTEAFF.